The clone carrying this T cell receptor (beta chain) was counted ten times or more. What it binds is not known. This sample is part of a study of early T cells in non-severe SARS-CoV-2 infection. Study overall: The authors sequenced bulk RNA from unsorted whole blood, leaving chains unpaired.

Each single cDNA molecule received a unique molecular identifier. A single record per CDR3 protein comes from TCRdb applying MiXCR to the 5' RACE reads. This table has some 27,000 distinct CDR3 sequences, approximately 5.1% appearing once. Whole-study findings and limits: Database matching using VDJdb favored anti-spike CD8 responses, with private and CD4 specificities left missing.

Sequenced material: whole blood. The receptor was derived from an adult who was a healthcare worker with PCR-confirmed SARS-CoV-2 infection or an uninfected control (not recorded which).

CDR3 DNA sequence: TGTGCCAGCAGTGAAGAGACCCAGTACTTC. It specifies CASSEETQYF. The rearrangement uses TRBV6-1 and TRBJ2-5; D gene unclear. CDR3 length: 10 residues. Germline CDR1 and CDR2: MNHNS and SASEGT. V lost 1 base to trimming and J lost 6 bases, with 0 bases between them.